The clone carrying this TCR beta chain was seen a single time. These data are taken from a study of blood T cell repertoires in COVID-19. The method was immunoSEQ multiplex PCR; TCRdb's version includes in-frame clones alone and lacks a portion of them. This table holds around 180,000 clones, 76% found once. CDR1 is ENHRY and CDR2 is SYGVKD in the germline V gene. J gave up 8 bases and V 4 bases, and 4 bases lay outside the gene matches. This CDR3 region has 12 residues. The TCR comes from a woman in her forties or fifties with acute COVID-19. The gene calls are TRBV10-3 and TRBJ1-2; TRBD1 agrees at 7 bases. Sequenced sample: PBMCs or T cells enriched from blood (not recorded which). As DNA, the CDR3 is TGTGCCATCAGTGCCACAGGGGTCGGCTACACCTTC. This codes for CAISATGVGYTF.